Sequencing of this T cell receptor beta chain was carried out in a study of control samples from healthy donors and cancer patients. Assay: immunoSEQ multiplex PCR; the TCRdb copy retains only in-frame clones and omits some. The sample includes around 180,000 clones, more than 85% of them seen just once. V shed 5 bases and J shed 3 bases, with 14 bases lying between them. The length of the CDR3 is 15 residues. CDR1 and CDR2 (germline): SGHNT, YYREEE (reference sequence). The chain couples TRBV5-4 to TRBJ2-2; D possibly corresponds to TRBD2 (5 bases). The sample taken for sequencing was blood. The sequence was collected from a woman between 40 and 55 years old in good health. The chain's CDR3 is CASRAYEGDTGELFF. DNA of the CDR3: TGTGCCAGCAGAGCTTACGAGGGTGACACCGGGGAGCTGTTTTTT.